This T cell receptor (beta chain) was observed in a study of shared clonotypes between healthy human individuals. Overall study findings and caveats: It was the few donors that limited the genetic and exposure-history diversity represented.

Of note for this clone: No antigen is known for it.

Repertoires were generated with immunoSEQ multiplex PCR, while TCRdb's copy carries only in-frame clones and drops some. This sample has 1.6 million or so clones, with 98% found just once. Sequenced input: naive CD4+ T cells sorted from blood. Described subset: CD45RA+ positively selected. This sequence was found in a man aged 30 to 39 in good health.

The CDR3 nucleotides are TGTGCCAGCAGCTTGATGGGACAGAATGAAAAACTGTTTTTT. This codes for CASSLMGQNEKLFF. The chain uses TRBV2 and TRBJ1-4; 7 bases are shared with TRBD1. This CDR3 is built from 14 residues. CDR1 and CDR2 (germline): SNHLY, FYNNEI. J gave up 5 bases and V 6 bases, and 6 bases lay outside the gene matches. Drawing the rest from reference TRBV2 and TRBJ1-4, the complete variable domain is EPEVTQTPSHQVTQMGQEVILRCVPISNHLYFYWYRQILGQKVEFLVSFYNNEISEKSEIFDDQFSVERPDGSNFTLKIRSTKLEDSAMYFCASSLMGQNEKLFFGSGTQLSVL.